These T cell receptor beta chains were read from a single sample in a study of identical twins. TCRdb called the 5' RACE reads again in MiXCR, with one record for every CDR3 protein. The profile shows around 490,000 distinct CDR3 sequences, around 15% of them singletons. These sequences were also reported in another study, on yellow fever vaccine responses in identical twins.

The source material was CD4+ T cells sorted from blood. The receptor set was obtained from a young woman in good health. Both conserved end residues are part of each CDR3. The D gene is left open where the match is weak. Clone size is not always given. Where it is, it says once, few, many or a class for expanded clones.

clone_size d_call j_call v_call cdr3_length cdr3_nt cdr3_aa
. . TRBJ2-1 TRBV5-1 17 TGCGCCAGCAGCTTGGGATCAGGGTGGAACGGCTACAATGAGCAGTTCTTC CASSLGSGWNGYNEQFF
. TRBD1 TRBJ2-2 TRBV19 15 TGTGCCAGTAGTACGACAGGGATCGACACCGGGGAGCTGTTTTTT CASSTTGIDTGELFF
many . TRBJ2-2 TRBV7-2 14 TGTGCCAGCAGCCGCTTAGTGTCCACCGGGGAGCTGTTTTTT CASSRLVSTGELFF
. . TRBJ2-2 TRBV15 14 TGTGCCACCAGCAGAGATAGGGCCACCGGGGAGCTGTTTTTT CATSRDRATGELFF
once TRBD2 TRBJ2-4 TRBV3-1 14 TGTGCCAGCACACTAGCGTCGGGGGAAAACATTCAGTACTTC CASTLASGENIQYF
. TRBD1 TRBJ1-1 TRBV10-3 13 TGTGCCATCAGTGATACAGGGGACGCTGAAGCTTTCTTT CAISDTGDAEAFF
many TRBD1 TRBJ2-2 TRBV12-3/TRBV12-4 14 TGTGCCAGCAGTTTGGCGCAGGGGGTCGGGGAGCTGTTTTTT CASSLAQGVGELFF
few TRBD1 TRBJ2-3 TRBV29-1 14 TGCAGCGTTCGGTCCGGGACAGGGGGAGATACGCAGTATTTT CSVRSGTGGDTQYF
few . TRBJ1-1 TRBV29-1 12 TGCAGCGTTCCAACGGGAGGAAATGAAGCTTTCTTT CSVPTGGNEAFF
. TRBD2 TRBJ2-3 TRBV9 15 TGTGCCAGCAGCGAGGGACTAGCGCCCACAGATACGCAGTATTTT CASSEGLAPTDTQYF
few . TRBJ1-1 TRBV10-3 15 TGTGCCATCAGTGAGTCGAGGCGTCCAAACACTGAAGCTTTCTTT CAISESRRPNTEAFF
. . TRBJ1-1 TRBV20-1 11 TGCAGTGCTATATTCGGGCCTGAAGCTTTCTTT CSAIFGPEAFF
. . TRBJ1-4 TRBV5-1 14 TGCGCCAGCAGCTCCTGGGGAAGTGGTGAAAAACTGTTTTTT CASSSWGSGEKLFF
. . TRBJ2-1 TRBV15 15 TGTGCCACCAGCAGAGAGGACGGTGCCTACAATGAGCAGTTCTTC CATSREDGAYNEQFF
few . TRBJ1-1 TRBV12-3/TRBV12-4 13 TGTGCCAGCACCAAAAAGCGGACTTCTAGGGCTTTCTTT CASTKKRTSRAFF
. . TRBJ1-1 TRBV12-3/TRBV12-4 13 TGTGCCAGCAGTTTAGCGCGTGGGTCTGAAGCTTTCTTT CASSLARGSEAFF
. . TRBJ1-2 TRBV10-3 13 TGTGCCATCAGTACAGGGCAAAACTATGGCTACACCTTC CAISTGQNYGYTF
few . TRBJ1-2 TRBV28 12 TGTGCCAGCAGTTTAAAGGTCTATGGCTACACCTTC CASSLKVYGYTF
many . TRBJ1-1 TRBV5-1 13 TGCGCCAGCAGGAAGGAAATGAACACTGAAGCTTTCTTT CASRKEMNTEAFF
. TRBD2 TRBJ2-2 TRBV10-3 14 TGTGCCTCGAGGGCAAGCGGGGGCACCGGGGAGCTGTTTTTT CASRASGGTGELFF
. . TRBJ2-7 TRBV2 14 TGTGCCAGCGAGTTGAGACAGGCCCTCCTCGAGCAGTACTTC CASELRQALLEQYF
few TRBD2 TRBJ2-5 TRBV28 15 TGTGCCAGCAGTTTGGGTGCTAGCGGGGAAGAGACCCAGTACTTC CASSLGASGEETQYF
. . TRBJ1-4 TRBV19 15 TGTGCCACCAGTACGGGACACTCATTAGTCGAAAAACTGTTTTTT CATSTGHSLVEKLFF
few TRBD2 TRBJ2-5 TRBV20-1 16 TGCAGTGCTAGACCCTCTAGCGGGGGAGACCAAGAGACCCAGTACTTC CSARPSSGGDQETQYF
few . TRBJ1-1 TRBV7-6 15 TGTGCCAGCAGCTTAGCTAGATCAAGACAGGCGGAAGCTTTCTTT CASSLARSRQAEAFF
. TRBD2 TRBJ2-5 TRBV29-1 13 TGCAGCGCCCCCGGGACTAGCGTAGAGACCCAGTACTTC CSAPGTSVETQYF
. . TRBJ2-3 TRBV24-1 14 TGTGCCACCAGTCCGGGACATAGCACAGATACGCAGTATTTT CATSPGHSTDTQYF
. . TRBJ2-1 TRBV7-9 14 TGTGCCAGCAGCTTAATAGGCCCAGGGGACGAGCAGTTCTTC CASSLIGPGDEQFF
few TRBD2 TRBJ2-1 TRBV7-2 13 TGTGCCAGCAGCACTACGCGGGAGGGTGAGCAGTTCTTC CASSTTREGEQFF
. TRBD2 TRBJ2-1 TRBV2 16 TGTGCCAGCAGTGAAGCTCCGCGGGAGGCCCACAATGAGCAGTTCTTC CASSEAPREAHNEQFF
few TRBD1 TRBJ1-6 TRBV27 15 TGTGCCAGCAGTTCGCCGGGACAGAAGAATTCACCCCTCCACTTT CASSSPGQKNSPLHF
. TRBD2 TRBJ2-1 TRBV14 19 TGTGCCAGCAGCCAAGGAGGCGGGGGTTATAGGAGCTCCTACAATGAGCAGTTCTTC CASSQGGGGYRSSYNEQFF
. TRBD2 TRBJ2-5 TRBV2 14 TGTGCCAGCAGTGTGGCTAGCGGGGGTGAGACCCAGTACTTC CASSVASGGETQYF
few . TRBJ2-4 TRBV5-1 14 TGCGCCAGCAGCTTGCGGGGCAGGGTGGACATTCAGTACTTC CASSLRGRVDIQYF
few TRBD1 TRBJ2-1 TRBV12-3/TRBV12-4 13 TGTGCCAGCCAAGGACAGGGACGAAGGGAGCAGTTCTTC CASQGQGRREQFF
many TRBD1 TRBJ2-1 TRBV10-2 15 TGCGCCAGCAGTGGCGGACAGGGGAAAGACCGTGAGCAGTTCTTC CASSGGQGKDREQFF
few . TRBJ1-1 TRBV3-1 15 TGTGCCAGCTTAAACTTAGCGGGAGCAGAGGTTGAAGCTTTCTTT CASLNLAGAEVEAFF
few TRBD1 TRBJ2-5 TRBV12-3/TRBV12-4 12 TGTGCCAGCAGAGGGAACAGGGGGACCCAGTACTTC CASRGNRGTQYF
. . TRBJ2-1 TRBV20-1 14 TGCAGTGCTCACCTCGGTCAGGGAAGAAATGAGCAGTTCTTC CSAHLGQGRNEQFF
. . TRBJ1-1 TRBV29-1 13 TGCAGCGTTGAATCCAGCGCGAACACTGAAGCTTTCTTT CSVESSANTEAFF
many TRBD1 TRBJ1-2 TRBV12-3/TRBV12-4 14 TGTGCCAGCAGTAGGGACAGGGTGTACTATGGCTACACCTTC CASSRDRVYYGYTF
few . TRBJ1-5 TRBV12-5 16 TGTGCTAGTGGTTTGTTTAATATAGGGAGGGATCAGCCCCAGCATTTT CASGLFNIGRDQPQHF
many TRBD1 TRBJ1-2 TRBV12-3/TRBV12-4 15 TGTGCCAGCAGTTTCGACAGGGTACAGCACTATGGCTACACCTTC CASSFDRVQHYGYTF
. . TRBJ2-5 TRBV5-1 16 TGCGCCAGCAGCTTGGCCCGGGGGGCGTACCAAGAGACCCAGTACTTC CASSLARGAYQETQYF